The 32 T cell receptor beta chains listed next were all sequenced from one sample in a study of identifying expanded T cells in peripheral blood. Sequencing was performed with immunoSEQ multiplex PCR; in TCRdb, only in-frame clones are kept and a portion is missing. The data hold roughly 100,000 clones, with roughly nine tenths observed a single time. Sequenced: blood. Receptors originate from a person between 18 and 75 years old in good health.

The J gene is TRBJ1-2, the V gene TRBV5-6; maybe TRBD1 (5 bases). CDR3 length equals 17 residues. CDR1 and CDR2 from the germline V gene are SGHDT and YYEEEE. With 0 bases removed from V and 7 bases from J, the gap between germline ends came to 22 bases. CDR3 loop: CASSLVGGTAEVFGYTF. The CDR3 nucleotides are TGTGCCAGCAGCTTGGTGGGAGGGACCGCGGAGGTTTTTGGCTACACCTTC. The whole variable domain, remainder taken from reference TRBV5-6 and TRBJ1-2, is DAGVTQSPTHLIKTRGQQVTLRCSPKSGHDTVSWYQQALGQGPQFIFQYYEEEERQRGNFPDRFSGHQFPNYSSELNVNALLLGDSALYLCASSLVGGTAEVFGYTFGSGTRLTVV.

The CDR3 region has the DNA TGTGCCAGCAGCTTAGAGAAGTTTTTGGGGGGCGGCTATGGCTACACCTTC. Translated, it gives CASSLEKFLGGGYGYTF. This sequence joins TRBV7-1 and TRBJ1-2, with D maybe TRBD1 (6 bases). TRBV7-1 is designated an ORF whose function remains uncertain. There are 17 residues in the CDR3. The V end was cut by 4 bases, the J end by 4 bases, with 22 bases between.

The chain combines TRBV4-2 with TRBJ1-5; a possible D gene is TRBD1 (5 bases). The CDR3 covers 14 residues. CDR1 LGHNA and CDR2 YNFKEQ come from the germline V gene. V lost 0 bases to trimming and J lost 4 bases, with 7 bases between them. The CDR3 DNA sequence: TGTGCCAGCAGCCAAGAGGGGCGAAATCAGCCCCAGCATTTT. Amino acids: CASSQEGRNQPQHF.

The chain is built from TRBV7-2 and TRBJ2-7; no firm D call. The CDR3 runs to 14 residues. V shed 5 bases and J shed 2 bases, with 13 bases lying between them. Germline V gene data show CDR1 as SGHTA and CDR2 as FQGNSA. CDR3 bases: TGTGCCAGCAGCACCCGGTGGAATACCTACGAGCAGTACTTC. Its translation is CASSTRWNTYEQYF.

The chain couples TRBV6-5 to TRBJ2-7, with D hard to call. The CDR3 length is 14 residues. Trimming left V 6 bases short and J 6 bases short, with 18 bases between. Germline V gene lookup returns CDR1 MNHEY and CDR2 SVGAGI. The DNA of the CDR3 is TGTGCCAGCAGCTCCAACTTCAGGTTTTCCGAGCAGTACTTC. It is translated as CASSSNFRFSEQYF.

The chain is built from TRBV11-2 and TRBJ1-3; D not resolved. Germline V CDR1 and CDR2: SGHAT, FQNNGV. The CDR3 is 16 residues long. Trimming shortened V by 2 bases and J by 4 bases, and 15 bases separated the two germline ends. The CDR3 DNA reads TGTGCCAGCAGCTTACCCCCACAGATTTCGGGAAACACCATATATTTT. This sequence encodes CASSLPPQISGNTIYF.

The V and J genes are TRBV6-5 and TRBJ1-6, with unresolved D. The length of the CDR3 is 14 residues. Trimming removed 5 bases at V and 1 base at J, with 6 bases between. The germline V gene has CDR1 MNHEY and CDR2 SVGAGI. The DNA for the CDR3 is TGTGCCAGCAGTATCGGGTCCTATAATTCACCCCTCCACTTT. Translating it yields CASSIGSYNSPLHF.

Regarding this clone: The germline gene is not matched at one end of the junction; a read error may be the cause. The DNA of the CDR3 is TGTGCCAGCAGCGTAAGCGGGCAGGGGAAGGTTAGGAACTTC. The encoded protein is CASSVSGQGKVRNF. The rearrangement joins TRBV9 to TRBJ2-7; D possibly uses TRBD1 or TRBD2 (6 bases each). CDR3 length: 14 residues. Germline loops: CDR1 SGDLS, CDR2 YYNGEE.

This chain joins TRBV6-6 and TRBJ1-3, with 7 positions matching TRBD1. Germline V gene data show CDR1 as MNHNY and CDR2 as SVGAGI (reference sequence). The CDR3 spans 15 residues. V was clipped by 6 bases and J by 15 bases; unmatched bases: 20. CDR3 in amino acids: CASSGDSNNRNPRYF. The CDR3 DNA follows: TGTGCCAGCAGCGGGGACAGTAACAATAGAAATCCTCGATATTTT.

In the case of this clone: A read error may produce the germline difference seen at one junction end. The V call is TRBV11-3, the J call TRBJ1-6; maybe TRBD1 (6 bases). Germline CDR1 reads SGHNT; CDR2 reads YENEEA. The length of the CDR3 is 17 residues. The CDR3 DNA reads TGTGCCAGCAGCTACACAGGGACCAGCTCCTATAATTCACCCTTCCACTTT. Protein product: CASSYTGTSSYNSPFHF. Full variable domain (missing parts from reference TRBV11-3 and TRBJ1-6): EAGVVQSPRYKIIEKKQPVAFWCNPISGHNTLYWYLQNLGQGPELLIRYENEEAVDDSQLPKDRFSAERLKGVDSTLKIQPAELGDSAVYLCASSYTGTSSYNSPFHFGNGTRLTVT.

This chain joins TRBV29-1 and TRBJ2-7; a weak D match, TRBD2 (6 bases). The CDR3 is 14 amino acids. Germline CDR1 reads SQVTM; CDR2 reads ANQGSEA. The V gene lost 6 bases and the J gene lost 2 bases, with 17 bases spanning the gap. The CDR3 protein is CSVLPRDSTYEQYF. CDR3 bases: TGCAGCGTCCTCCCCCGGGACTCAACCTACGAGCAGTACTTC.

This chain connects TRBV10-2 to TRBJ2-5; the D is unclear. Trimming removed 4 bases from V and 5 bases from J, with 17 bases in between. The germline gives CDR1 WSHSY, CDR2 SAAADI. The CDR3 totals 15 residues. The CDR3 DNA reads as TGCGCCAGCAGTGGTCCTGGGGTACGATCGGAGACCCAGTACTTC. Translated: CASSGPGVRSETQYF.

This chain joins TRBV4-1 and TRBJ1-1; D remains ambiguous. Per the germline V gene, CDR1 is MGHRA and CDR2 is YSYEKL. Trimming cost V 4 bases and J 3 bases, with 12 bases left between them. The CDR3 contains 14 residues. The CDR3 protein is CASSLRTADTEAFF. The CDR3 bases are TGCGCCAGCAGCCTCAGGACGGCGGACACTGAAGCTTTCTTT.

The chain links TRBV18 to TRBJ1-4; D possibly corresponds to TRBD1 (5 bases). This CDR3 comprises 15 residues. CDR1 is KGHSH and CDR2 is LQKENI in the germline V gene. V lost 4 bases, J lost 4 bases, and 13 bases lay in between. Here the CDR3 DNA reads TGTGCCAGCTCACTACCGGGACGGCTTAATGAAAAACTGTTTTTT. Amino acid sequence: CASSLPGRLNEKLFF.

The CDR3 is CASSPTGVGYQPQHF. Here the CDR3 DNA reads TGTGCCAGCAGCCCAACAGGGGTAGGGTATCAGCCCCAGCATTTT. The rearrangement joins TRBV7-9 to TRBJ1-5; TRBD1 matches 7 bases. Trimming took 5 bases from V and 5 from J; bases not matched to a gene: 9. Germline CDR1 and CDR2: SEHNR and FQNEAQ (reference sequence). This CDR3 is 15 amino acids long.

The CDR3 is CAISDPGQVSYEQYF. The CDR3 nucleotides are TGTGCCATCAGTGACCCGGGACAGGTTTCCTACGAGCAGTACTTC. The chain combines TRBV10-3 with TRBJ2-7; TRBD1 aligns across 8 bases. This CDR3 spans 15 amino acids. Trimming removed 3 bases from V and 1 base from J; junction bases left unmatched: 5. Looked up from germline, CDR1 is ENHRY and CDR2 is SYGVKD.

This rearrangement joins TRBV19 to TRBJ1-2, with 8 bases that match TRBD1. Unmatched junction bases numbered 14, after V lost 7 bases and J lost 4 bases. The V gene's germline CDR1 is LNHDA and CDR2 SQIVND (reference sequence). The CDR3 is made up of 16 amino acids. CDR3 in amino acids: CASTFFGQGGFYGYTF. CDR3 nucleotide sequence: TGTGCCAGTACTTTTTTTGGACAGGGAGGGTTCTATGGCTACACCTTC.

The chain links TRBV2 to TRBJ2-5; a possible D gene is TRBD1 (5 bases). Trimming stripped 4 bases from V and 3 bases from J, with 15 bases between. The CDR3 is made up of 15 amino acids. Germline values: CDR1 SNHLY, CDR2 FYNNEI. For the CDR3, the DNA is TGTGCCAGCAGTGTAATTAGGGGTTGGGAAGAGACCCAGTACTTC. This encodes CASSVIRGWEETQYF.

The V gene is TRBV6-5, the J gene TRBJ2-5, with 9 bases fitting TRBD2. V lost 4 bases and J lost 2; bases outside the gene matches: 5. Germline CDR1 reads MNHEY; CDR2 reads SVGAGI. CDR3 length: 15 residues. The CDR3 spells CASSSTLAGQETQYF. CDR3 nucleotide sequence: TGTGCCAGCAGTTCAACTCTAGCGGGGCAAGAGACCCAGTACTTC.

The chain uses TRBV27 and TRBJ2-3, with TRBD2 matching over 8 bases. V dropped 5 bases and J dropped 4; count of bases not matched to a gene: 5. The CDR3 length is 14 residues. The germline V gene encodes CDR1 MNHEY and CDR2 SMNVEV (reference sequence). The CDR3 spells CASSVDGGADTQYF. The CDR3 DNA reads as TGTGCCAGCAGTGTAGACGGGGGGGCAGATACGCAGTATTTT.

This sequence joins TRBV10-2 and TRBJ2-5; TRBD2 matches at 9 bases. This CDR3 has 16 residues. J was trimmed by 0 bases and V by 6 bases; bases with no gene match: 8. From germline, CDR1 is WSHSY and CDR2 SAAADI. CDR3 DNA: TGCGCCAGCAGGAGACGACTAGCGGAGTACCAAGAGACCCAGTACTTC. Its protein product is CASRRRLAEYQETQYF.

This chain connects TRBV7-9 to TRBJ2-7, with TRBD1 matching 8 bases. The CDR3 covers 15 residues. CDR1 and CDR2 from the germline V gene are SEHNR and FQNEAQ (reference sequence). Losses at the gene ends were 1 base for V and 5 bases for J; bases not matched to a gene: 7. The chain's CDR3 is CASSLVGQGAHEQYF. The CDR3 DNA is TGTGCCAGCAGCTTAGTGGGGCAGGGGGCTCACGAGCAGTACTTC. Supplemented by reference TRBV7-9 and TRBJ2-7, the full variable domain reads DTGVSQNPRHKITKRGQNVTFRCDPISEHNRLYWYRQTLGQGPEFLTYFQNEAQLEKSRLLSDRFSAERPKGSFSTLEIQRTEQGDSAMYLCASSLVGQGAHEQYFGPGTRLTVT.

This chain joins TRBV19 and TRBJ2-7; TRBD1 aligns across 7 bases. V lost 11 bases and J lost 4; bases outside the gene matches: 14. There are 14 residues in the CDR3. The germline V gene has CDR1 LNHDA and CDR2 SQIVND (reference sequence). The CDR3 DNA sequence: TGTGCCTCCCAAAGGTCAGGGGGTGGGTACGAGCAGTACTTC. It translates to CASQRSGGGYEQYF.

This clone was detected a few times. The gene calls are TRBV29-1 and TRBJ1-2, with D unresolved. Germline loops: CDR1 SQVTM, CDR2 ANQGSEA. Trimming took 6 bases from V and 4 from J, leaving 15 bases between them. The CDR3 runs 13 residues. The CDR3 spells CSVPSGNSYGYTF. CDR3 DNA sequence: TGCAGCGTCCCCTCGGGGAACTCCTATGGCTACACCTTC.

The chain couples TRBV5-1 to TRBJ2-1, with D uncertain. Trimming shortened V by 4 bases and J by 0 bases, and 8 bases separated the two germline ends. The CDR3 runs to 14 residues. Per the germline V gene, CDR1 is SGHRS and CDR2 is YFSETQ. The CDR3 is CASSRPSSYNEQFF. The CDR3 DNA reads as TGCGCCAGCAGCCGACCGAGCTCCTACAATGAGCAGTTCTTC. The full variable domain, its missing parts supplied by reference TRBV5-1 and TRBJ2-1, is KAGVTQTPRYLIKTRGQQVTLSCSPISGHRSVSWYQQTPGQGLQFLFEYFSETQRNKGNFPGRFSGRQFSNSRSEMNVSTLELGDSALYLCASSRPSSYNEQFFGPGTRLTVL.

The chain carries TRBV28 and TRBJ1-4; D is perhaps TRBD1 (6 bases). Germline-derived CDR1 and CDR2 are MDHEN and SYDVKM. The CDR3 sequence is 15 residues long. Trimming cost V 3 bases and J 7 bases, with 15 bases left between them. As DNA, the CDR3 is TGTGCCAGCAGTTTTCAGGGGCTTTGGGGTGAAAAACTGTTTTTT. It encodes CASSFQGLWGEKLFF.

The table lists this clone with a few counts. This sequence joins TRBV11-2 and TRBJ1-1; no clear D gene. Germline V gene lookup returns CDR1 SGHAT and CDR2 FQNNGV. Trimming pared 5 bases from V and 5 bases from J, leaving 21 bases between. The CDR3 runs to 16 residues. Here the CDR3 DNA reads TGTGCCAGCAGCCCGAGTGTGAGGCGAATGGTAACTGAAGCTTTCTTT. It specifies CASSPSVRRMVTEAFF.

CDR3 nucleotide sequence: TGTGCCAGCAGCCCATTAGGCGGTTACACTGAAGCTTTCTTT. Amino acid sequence: CASSPLGGYTEAFF. This rearrangement joins TRBV7-2 to TRBJ1-1; D is ambiguous. The CDR3 has 14 residues. The ends were cut back, 5 bases at V and 3 bases at J, with 13 bases in the middle. The V gene's germline CDR1 is SGHTA and CDR2 FQGNSA.

The chain carries TRBV27 and TRBJ2-5; D gene ambiguous. V lost 5 bases to trimming and J lost 5 bases, with 12 bases between them. CDR1 is MNHEY and CDR2 is SMNVEV in the germline V gene (reference sequence). There are 13 residues in the CDR3. This chain's CDR3 is CASSTTQWETQYF. CDR3 sequence (DNA): TGTGCCAGCAGTACCACCCAATGGGAGACCCAGTACTTC.

V is TRBV2 and J is TRBJ1-1; the match to TRBD1 covers 10 bases. Germline values: CDR1 SNHLY, CDR2 FYNNEI. V lost 6 bases to trimming and J lost 0 bases; unmatched junction nucleotides: 7. This CDR3 is 16 amino acids long. CDR3 bases: TGTGCCAGCAGCTACGACAGGGGGCCCATGAACACTGAAGCTTTCTTT. Translation gives CASSYDRGPMNTEAFF.

The rearrangement uses TRBV7-2 and TRBJ2-1, with 10 bases identical to TRBD2. This CDR3 region has 18 residues. The J segment lost 5 bases and the V segment lost 2 bases, leaving 12 bases of the junction unmatched. Germline lookup yields CDR1 SGHTA and CDR2 FQGNSA. CDR3 sequence (DNA): TGTGCCAGCAGCTTAAACCTCGTCAGTAGCGGGGGGCACAATGAGCAGTTCTTC. Translation gives CASSLNLVSSGGHNEQFF. Supplemented by reference TRBV7-2 and TRBJ2-1, the full variable domain reads GAGVSQSPSNKVTEKGKDVELRCDPISGHTALYWYRQSLGQGLEFLIYFQGNSAPDKSGLPSDRFSAERTGGSVSTLTIQRTQQEDSAVYLCASSLNLVSSGGHNEQFFGPGTRLTVL.

Here the CDR3 reads CASSYLGTGNQPQHF. The DNA for the CDR3 is TGTGCCAGCAGCTACCTCGGGACAGGCAATCAGCCCCAGCATTTT. This chain joins TRBV7-2 and TRBJ1-5, with TRBD1 matching 7 bases. From germline, CDR1 is SGHTA and CDR2 FQGNSA. The CDR3 is 15 amino acids. Trimming took 4 bases from V and 2 from J; bases not matched to a gene: 5.